This T cell receptor beta chain comes out of a study of patients and donors after allogeneic stem cell transplantation (dated by TCRdb to the early 2020s). A remark on this clonotype: Its specific antigen is unknown. It has no much larger one-base neighbor in the sample; base qualities were not kept.

Libraries came from RT-PCR. The instrument was a NextSeq 550. TCRdb redid the processing of the public reads, applying fastp at Q25 and MiXCR, and retained in-frame beta chains. Rows are unified per CDR3 protein, each entry keeping the most common DNA and genes. This sample is represented by more than 150,000 distinct CDR3 sequences; 24% of them were singletons. Clones ranked in the top ten supply 25% to 30% of the sample. Relative to germline, V is missing 4 bases and J is missing 2 bases, with 3 bases of the junction outside any gene match. The CDR3 holds 16 amino acids from the cysteine to the phenylalanine. Kept here is only the CDR3 DNA, which spans 48 bases and is read in frame from base 1. Reading the germline V gene (reference sequence) gives CDR1 LNHDA and CDR2 SQIVND.

The sequence was collected from a human donor who was either an allogeneic HSCT recipient or a stem cell or donor lymphocyte infusion donor (not recorded which). It is not recorded whose cells these are; they may come from a transplant donor. The V and J segments used are TRBV19 and TRBJ2-1; 12 of the junction bases match TRBD2. The sequenced sample consisted of blood, either unsorted or a sorted T cell fraction (not recorded which). The CDR3 sequence is CASSTRLAGAYNEQFF. The sequenced DNA is TGTGCCAGTAGTACCCGACTAGCGGGAGCCTACAATGAGCAGTTCTTC.